Shown below are 30 T cell receptor beta chains from a single sample sequenced in a study of cytomegalovirus exposure and HLA in healthy donors. Primers: 60 Vbeta forward and 13 Jbeta reverse. Clones were sequenced by immunoSEQ multiplex PCR, and TCRdb holds only the in-frame ones, with some missing. The table includes about 160,000 clones, over 70% detected once. Specimen: PBMCs. The receptors come from a man aged 30-40 years in good health and CMV-seronegative.

The chain joins TRBV7-9 to TRBJ1-2; 9 nucleotides line up with TRBD1. Germline V gene lookup returns CDR1 SEHNR and CDR2 FQNEAQ (reference sequence). CDR3 length: 13 residues. Trimming at V came to 6 bases and at J to 8 bases, leaving 7 bases not matched to a gene. CDR3 amino acids: CASRATGGEGYTF. DNA for the CDR3: TGTGCCAGCAGAGCCACAGGGGGCGAAGGCTACACCTTC.

The chain has TRBV7-8 and TRBJ2-1; TRBD1 aligns across 11 bases. Germline V gene sequence: CDR1 SGHVS, CDR2 FQNEAQ. Losses at the gene ends were 7 bases for V and 4 bases for J; bases not matched to a gene: 9. The CDR3 sequence is 16 residues long. CDR3 nucleotide sequence: TGTGCCAGCAACATAAGAAGGGACAGGGGGTACAATGAGCAGTTCTTC. As protein: CASNIRRDRGYNEQFF.

The V call is TRBV10-3, the J call TRBJ1-2; D is perhaps TRBD1 (5 bases). The ends were cut back, 7 bases at V and 8 bases at J, with 20 bases in the middle. The germline V gene encodes CDR1 ENHRY and CDR2 SYGVKD. This CDR3 spans 14 amino acids. The CDR3 spells CAITDALRGEGYTF. The CDR3 nucleotides are TGTGCCATCACCGACGCATTGCGGGGGGAAGGCTACACCTTC.

The chain recombines TRBV5-5 with TRBJ1-5, with D possibly matching TRBD1 (5 bases). V was shortened by 4 bases and J by 8 bases, with 22 bases between the two germline ends. Germline assignment: CDR1 SGHKS and CDR2 YYEKEE (reference sequence). This CDR3 has 16 amino acids. CDR3 region: CASSLGTAGKREPQHF. The CDR3 DNA reads as TGTGCCAGCAGCCTTGGGACGGCGGGGAAGCGGGAGCCCCAGCATTTT. Based on the CDR3 plus reference TRBV5-5 and TRBJ1-5, the full variable domain is DAGVTQSPTHLIKTRGQQVTLRCSPISGHKSVSWYQQVLGQGPQFIFQYYEKEERGRGNFPDRFSARQFPNYSSELNVNALLLGDSALYLCASSLGTAGKREPQHFGDGTRLSIL.

The gene calls are TRBV6-1 and TRBJ2-3; D is perhaps TRBD1 (7 bases). CDR3 length: 14 amino acids. Germline loops: CDR1 MNHNS, CDR2 SASEGT. CDR3 DNA sequence: TGTGCTATTTACGGGGGCGACAGGGCAGATACGCAGTATTTT. This translates into CAIYGGDRADTQYF.

This rearrangement joins TRBV15 to TRBJ2-7; D ambiguous. Germline-derived CDR1 and CDR2 are LNHNV and YYDKDF (reference sequence). Trimming removed 0 bases at V and 7 bases at J, with 10 bases between. This CDR3 has 13 residues. The CDR3 loop reads CATSRDYLGEQYF. CDR3 nucleotides: TGTGCCACCAGCAGAGATTACCTCGGTGAGCAGTACTTC.

The V call is TRBV5-8, the J call TRBJ1-6; no clear D. The V and J ends lost 0 bases and 19 bases respectively, with 26 bases between them. There are 16 residues in the CDR3. Germline CDR1 reads SGHTS; CDR2 reads YDEGEE. CDR3 nucleotides: TGTGCCAGCAGCTTGGATCTACGGCGGGAACACAAGGTTTTTCACTTT. Translating gives CASSLDLRREHKVFHF. Combining the CDR3 with reference TRBV5-8 and TRBJ1-6 gives the whole variable domain EAGVTQSPTHLIKTRGQQATLRCSPISGHTSVYWYQQALGLGLQFLLWYDEGEERNRGNFPPRFSGRQFPNYSSELNVNALELEDSALYLCASSLDLRREHKVFHFGNGTRLTVT.

This clone has a handful of counts. The J gene is TRBJ2-3, the V gene TRBV2; 11 bases map to TRBD2. The germline V gene has CDR1 SNHLY and CDR2 FYNNEI. Trimming at V came to 4 bases and at J to 1 base, leaving 13 bases not matched to a gene. The CDR3 covers 19 residues. CDR3 residues: CASSADIFWTSGRTDTQYF. DNA for the CDR3: TGTGCCAGCAGTGCCGACATTTTTTGGACTAGCGGGCGCACAGATACGCAGTATTTT.

The chain carries TRBV28 and TRBJ1-4, with TRBD1 as a possible D gene (6 bases). The V and J ends lost 6 bases and 4 bases respectively, with 15 bases between them. The CDR3 is 15 residues long. The germline gives CDR1 MDHEN, CDR2 SYDVKM. CDR3 nucleotide sequence: TGTGCCAGCAGCCCAACAGGGATCAGTAATGAAAAACTGTTTTTT. This sequence encodes CASSPTGISNEKLFF.

The sample holds one count of this clone. The chain carries TRBV6-5 and TRBJ1-6, with TRBD1 matching 7 bases. Trimming at V came to 8 bases and at J to 7 bases, leaving 11 bases not matched to a gene. The CDR3 length is 15 residues. In germline, CDR1 is MNHEY, CDR2 SVGAGI. The CDR3 nucleotides are TGTGCCAGCGGAATCTCCGGGACAGCGAATTCACCCCTCCACTTT. This sequence encodes CASGISGTANSPLHF.

The CDR3 region has the DNA TGTGCCAGCAGTTTATTCAGGGGGACCGGGGAGCTGTTTTTT. Its protein is CASSLFRGTGELFF. The chain has TRBV7-2 and TRBJ2-2, with TRBD1 matching over 7 bases. The CDR3 covers 14 residues. Germline V gene sequence: CDR1 SGHTA, CDR2 FQGNSA. The V and J ends lost 6 bases and 5 bases, in that order; junction bases with no gene match: 6.

The J gene is TRBJ2-7, the V gene TRBV27; 11 positions agree with TRBD2. Germline V gene lookup returns CDR1 MNHEY and CDR2 SMNVEV (reference sequence). CDR3 length equals 16 residues. Trimming cost V 5 bases and J 1 base; bases outside gene matches: 7. The CDR3 coding sequence is TGTGCCAGCAGTATTATTCTAGCGGGGGGATCCTACGAGCAGTACTTC. Protein: CASSIILAGGSYEQYF.

The gene calls are TRBV7-2 and TRBJ2-1; 9 bases line up with TRBD2. V dropped 5 bases and J dropped 8; count of bases not matched to a gene: 10. CDR3 length equals 15 residues. CDR1 and CDR2 from the germline V gene are SGHTA and FQGNSA. The CDR3: CASSLKAGGWDEQFF. As DNA, the CDR3 is TGTGCCAGCAGCCTGAAAGCGGGGGGCTGGGATGAGCAGTTCTTC.

This chain links TRBV5-1 with TRBJ1-1, with D tentatively TRBD1 (5 bases). CDR3 length equals 15 residues. Germline CDR1 is SGHRS and CDR2 is YFSETQ. The ends were cut back, 6 bases at V and 5 bases at J, with 20 bases in the middle. CDR3 DNA sequence: TGCGCCAGCAACCGGCAGGGTATAGGATGGACTGAAGCTTTCTTT. It encodes CASNRQGIGWTEAFF.

The genes are TRBV19 and TRBJ1-2; D is perhaps TRBD1 (6 bases). The CDR3 contains 15 residues. V was shortened by 2 bases and J by 1 base, with 11 bases between the two germline ends. Germline CDR1 and CDR2: LNHDA and SQIVND (reference sequence). CDR3 nucleotide sequence: TGTGCCAGTAGTATAAGCCCGGGACATAACTATGGCTACACCTTC. The encoded protein is CASSISPGHNYGYTF. The whole variable domain, filled in from reference TRBV19 and TRBJ1-2, reads DGGITQSPKYLFRKEGQNVTLSCEQNLNHDAMYWYRQDPGQGLRLIYYSQIVNDFQKGDIAEGYSVSREKKESFPLTVTSAQKNPTAFYLCASSISPGHNYGYTFGSGTRLTVV.

This rearrangement joins TRBV19 to TRBJ2-7; 8 nucleotides agree with TRBD1. The CDR3 runs 14 residues. J gave up 4 bases and V 5 bases, and 7 bases lay outside the gene matches. CDR1 and CDR2 from the germline V gene are LNHDA and SQIVND (reference sequence). CDR3 sequence (DNA): TGTGCCAGTAGTTTTACAGGGGGTTTTTACGAGCAGTACTTC. Translating it yields CASSFTGGFYEQYF.

Notes on this clone: The junction shows a germline mismatch at one end, possibly a read error. V usage is TRBV7-9 and J usage is TRBJ1-5; D unresolved. The CDR3 covers 14 residues. Germline CDR1 is SEHNR and CDR2 is FQNEAQ (reference sequence). CDR3 bases: TGTTCCAGCAGCTTAGAGGCAGACTTTCAGCCCCAGCATTTT. Translation gives CSSSLEADFQPQHF.

In this sample, this clone turned up once. J is TRBJ1-2 and V is TRBV30, with D possibly TRBD1 on 5 matching bases. Germline CDR1 GTSNPN, CDR2 SVGIG (reference sequence). The V end was cut by 5 bases, the J end by 3 bases, with 10 bases between. The CDR3 is 12 residues long. The CDR3 bases are TGTGCCTGGGGAGGAGGGGACTATGGCTACACCTTC. Its translation is CAWGGGDYGYTF.

The CDR3 bases are TGCGCCAGCAAAGGGGGCACTTATGCGGGGACCTACAATGAGCAGTTCTTC. Its protein product is CASKGGTYAGTYNEQFF. This rearrangement joins TRBV5-1 to TRBJ2-1; a possible D gene is TRBD1 (7 bases). Germline loops: CDR1 SGHRS, CDR2 YFSETQ. Between the trimmed V and J ends, which lost 6 bases and 2 bases, there was a span of 21 bases. The CDR3 runs 17 residues.

This clone has a handful of counts. This chain joins TRBV5-6 and TRBJ1-1, with D uncertain. This CDR3 has 12 residues. Trimming removed 1 base from V and 8 bases from J, with 9 bases in between. CDR1 and CDR2 from the germline V gene are SGHDT and YYEEEE. The CDR3 DNA reads as TGTGCCAGCAGCTTGAGGGAGACAGAAGCTTTCTTT. Amino acid sequence: CASSLRETEAFF.

This clone was seen only a few times. This rearrangement joins TRBV9 to TRBJ2-3, with TRBD1 as a possible D gene (7 bases). The CDR3 length is 14 residues. Trimming shortened V by 7 bases and J by 2 bases, and 14 bases separated the two germline ends. In germline, CDR1 is SGDLS, CDR2 YYNGEE. The CDR3 DNA reads as TGTGCCAGCCAGGGGGGACTTCCCACAGATACGCAGTATTTT. This encodes CASQGGLPTDTQYF.

The chain is built from TRBV11-2 and TRBJ2-1; no clear D. V gave up 2 bases and J gave up 8 bases, with 7 bases separating them. Germline CDR1 reads SGHAT; CDR2 reads FQNNGV. CDR3 size: 12 residues. The CDR3 region is CASSLIQDEQFF. The CDR3 nucleotides read TGTGCCAGCAGCTTAATCCAGGATGAGCAGTTCTTC.

The chain is built from TRBV9 and TRBJ2-3, with 7 bases identical to TRBD1. CDR1 SGDLS and CDR2 YYNGEE come from the germline V gene. V dropped 4 bases and J dropped 5; count of bases not matched to a gene: 4. The length of the CDR3 is 13 residues. In DNA, the CDR3 is TGTGCCAGCAGCCAAGGGGGCGGAGATACGCAGTATTTT. Its translation: CASSQGGGDTQYF.

This clone was seen a few times. The V gene is TRBV7-6, the J gene TRBJ2-2, with 14 bases lining up with TRBD2. Germline CDR1 is SGHVS and CDR2 is FNYEAQ. The CDR3 totals 16 residues. The junction had 3 bases not matched to a gene; V was cut back by 3 bases and J by 6 bases. The CDR3 loop is CASSLTSGRAAGELFF. As DNA, the CDR3 is TGTGCCAGCAGCTTGACTAGCGGGAGGGCTGCCGGGGAGCTGTTTTTT.

Note on this clone: This specimen includes other DNA sequences encoding the same CDR3. This chain links TRBV27 with TRBJ1-1; the D gene is possibly TRBD1 (6 bases). Germline V gene data show CDR1 as MNHEY and CDR2 as SMNVEV (reference sequence). The V end was cut by 3 bases, the J end by 5 bases, with 13 bases between. This CDR3 comprises 14 residues. The CDR3 loop is CASSFQGQGTEAFF. The CDR3 nucleotides are TGTGCCAGCAGTTTTCAGGGGCAAGGAACTGAAGCTTTCTTT.

The CDR3 DNA reads TGTGCCAGCAGTGAAGCAGACGGACCCCCGGGGGAGACCCAGTACTTC. The encoded protein is CASSEADGPPGETQYF. The gene calls are TRBV6-1 and TRBJ2-5; weak D call: TRBD2 (5 bases). Per germline, CDR1 MNHNS and CDR2 SASEGT. The length of the CDR3 is 16 residues. Trimming shortened V by 0 bases and J by 5 bases, and 16 bases separated the two germline ends.

V gene TRBV5-8 combines with J gene TRBJ1-4; 7 positions agree with TRBD1. This CDR3 region has 14 residues. V gave up 2 bases and J gave up 8 bases; unmatched junction bases: 6. Germline assignment: CDR1 SGHTS and CDR2 YDEGEE. The CDR3 region is CASSFGTAGEKLFF. The CDR3 bases are TGTGCCAGCAGCTTCGGGACAGCAGGGGAAAAACTGTTTTTT.

The genes are TRBV28 and TRBJ1-2; D gene ambiguous. The CDR3 totals 13 residues. Germline CDR1 and CDR2: MDHEN and SYDVKM. The ends were cut back, 8 bases at V and 0 bases at J, with 10 bases in the middle. CDR3 coding DNA: TGTGCCAGCCTCAGCGGGGCTAACTATGGCTACACCTTC. This sequence encodes CASLSGANYGYTF.

The V gene is TRBV13, the J gene TRBJ2-7; perhaps TRBD2 as D (5 bases). Between the trimmed V and J ends, which lost 5 bases and 2 bases, there was a span of 10 bases. CDR1 is PRHDT and CDR2 is FYEKMQ in the germline V gene (reference sequence). CDR3 length equals 13 residues. The CDR3 region is CASSPGFPYEQYF. For the CDR3, the DNA is TGTGCCAGCAGCCCGGGATTTCCCTACGAGCAGTACTTC.

The chain couples TRBV7-8 to TRBJ2-5; TRBD2 agrees at 10 bases. The CDR3 length is 19 residues. The J segment lost 4 bases and the V segment lost 1 base, leaving 15 bases of the junction unmatched. The germline CDR1 and CDR2 sequences are SGHVS and FQNEAQ. The CDR3 protein is CASSLVGGLAGVTGETQYF. The CDR3 DNA is TGTGCCAGCAGCTTAGTTGGGGGCCTAGCGGGGGTTACGGGAGAGACCCAGTACTTC.